This T cell receptor (beta chain) is from a study of shared clonotypes between healthy human individuals. On the study more broadly: Each donor's CD4 naive and CD4 memory cells filled three plates apiece, CD8 naive two, and CD8 memory one.

Genomic DNA (from each subset) was split evenly across several immunoSEQ plates. Each PCR replicate from the sorted subsets contained around 0.2 ug DNA, which is tens of thousands of T cell genomes. Sequenced by immunoSEQ multiplex PCR; TCRdb stores in-frame clones only, minus some. The table records about 2.2 million clones, 93% of them present only once. The CDR3 runs 14 residues. Germline V gene sequence: CDR1 MDHEN, CDR2 SYDVKM. Trimming removed 4 bases at V and 3 bases at J, with 13 bases between. Cells designated naive CD8 were CD45RO-negative and were positively selected for CCR7, with terminally differentiated effector memory CD45RA+ cells excluded.

The receptor comes from a man aged 18 to 35 in good health. Some clones in this sample may be carry-over from other donors' samples. This rearrangement joins TRBV28 to TRBJ2-7; tentatively, D is TRBD2 (5 bases). Specimen: naive CD8+ T cells from PBMCs. CDR3 sequence: CASSSPRVYYEQYF. In nucleotides, the CDR3 is TGTGCCAGCAGTTCGCCGCGGGTCTACTACGAGCAGTACTTC.